These 28 T cell receptor beta chains originate from one sample sequenced in a study of regulatory T cells in long-lasting Graves disease. iRepertoire HTBI primers and Arm-PCR of CDR3 regions built TCR beta libraries. TCRdb called the multiplex PCR reads again in MiXCR, with one record for every CDR3 protein. This table has under 350,000 distinct CDR3 sequences, 20% to 25% appearing once. Time point here: persistent/refractory GD, antithyroid drugs over 5 years with positive TRAb. There was RNA extracted from PBMCs, and the TCR library was made from it. Sequences were derived from peripheral blood mononuclear cells (PBMCs), sampled when the disease was refractory, from a patient treated with antithyroid drugs. The source of these receptors is a female donor with Graves disease.

This sequence joins TRBV29-1 and TRBJ2-7; D perhaps matches TRBD2 (5 bases). Trimming left V 7 bases short and J 2 bases short, with 12 bases between. This CDR3 is 12 amino acids long. Germline CDR1 and CDR2: SQVTM and ANQGSEA. CDR3 in DNA: TGCAGCGCTGGACTCCCGACCTACGAGCAGTACTTC. Amino acids: CSAGLPTYEQYF.

This clonotype was seen a handful of times. The chain uses TRBV3-1 and TRBJ2-7; D may be TRBD1 (6 bases). This CDR3 comprises 14 residues. Germline loops: CDR1 LGHDT, CDR2 YNNKEL (reference sequence). V lost 3 bases, J lost 5 bases, and 14 bases lay in between. The CDR3, as DNA: TGTGCCAGCAGCCAGGGAGCCAGGGGACACGAGCAGTACTTC. Translated, it gives CASSQGARGHEQYF.

This clonotype was detected only a few times. The chain links TRBV7-9 to TRBJ1-4, with D possibly being TRBD1 (5 bases). The CDR3 spans 14 residues. Looked up from germline, CDR1 is SEHNR and CDR2 is FQNEAQ (reference sequence). V shed 7 bases and J shed 7 bases, with 16 bases lying between them. The CDR3 region is CASNKGREAEKLFF. The CDR3 DNA follows: TGTGCCAGCAACAAAGGCAGGGAGGCTGAAAAACTGTTTTTT.

The genes are TRBV12-3 or TRBV12-4 and TRBJ2-1, with D perhaps matching TRBD2 (5 bases). There are 13 residues in the CDR3. The V and J ends lost 7 bases and 7 bases respectively, with 14 bases between them. CDR3 DNA: TGTGCCAGCACAAGAGGGAGTGTTAATGAGCAGTTCTTC. Protein: CASTRGSVNEQFF.

A few counts support this clonotype. The chain employs TRBV5-5 and TRBJ2-6; D is ambiguous. This CDR3 has 16 residues. Germline assignment: CDR1 SGHKS and CDR2 YYEKEE (reference sequence). V was pared by 3 bases and J by 1 base, with 11 bases between. The CDR3 DNA reads TGTGCCAGCAGCTACTGGCTTGGGTCTGGGGCCAACGTCCTGACTTTC. Translation gives CASSYWLGSGANVLTF.

This clonotype was seen many times. The chain carries TRBV20-1 and TRBJ1-5, with 11 bases aligning to TRBD1. The V and J ends lost 5 bases and 6 bases, in that order; junction bases with no gene match: 12. CDR3 length: 16 residues. The germline gives CDR1 DFQATT, CDR2 SNEGSKA (reference sequence). DNA of the CDR3: TGCAGTGCTCGCCTCCCGGGACAGGGGGTCATTCAGCCCCAGCATTTT. This translates into CSARLPGQGVIQPQHF.

The V gene is TRBV5-1, the J gene TRBJ2-6; D is unresolved. The V end was cut by 1 base, the J end by 2 bases, with 7 bases between. The germline V gene encodes CDR1 SGHRS and CDR2 YFSETQ. This CDR3 spans 15 amino acids. This CDR3 reads CASSLLGPGANVLTF. The CDR3 DNA is TGCGCCAGCAGCTTGTTGGGTCCTGGGGCCAACGTCCTGACTTTC.

This clonotype was seen repeatedly, ten times or more. The rearrangement uses TRBV2 and TRBJ2-5; the D call may be TRBD1 or TRBD2 (5 bases each). Germline V CDR1 and CDR2: SNHLY, FYNNEI. Trimming left V 7 bases short and J 0 bases short, with 15 bases between. CDR3 size: 15 residues. This CDR3 reads CASKKAGSDQETQYF. CDR3 in DNA: TGTGCCAGCAAAAAGGCAGGGAGCGACCAAGAGACCCAGTACTTC.

V usage is TRBV11-2 and J usage is TRBJ2-3; perhaps TRBD2 as D (5 bases). Germline loops: CDR1 SGHAT, CDR2 FQNNGV. V gave up 2 bases and J gave up 0 bases, with 12 bases separating them. The CDR3 has 16 amino acids. CDR3 in amino acids: CASSLSPAASTDTQYF. DNA of the CDR3: TGTGCCAGCAGCTTATCCCCAGCGGCCAGCACAGATACGCAGTATTTT.

This clonotype appeared a few times. V gene TRBV6-1 combines with J gene TRBJ1-5; 8 bases line up with TRBD1. The CDR3 extends over 14 amino acids. With 6 bases clipped from V and 5 bases from J, the junction kept 6 bases outside the gene matches. Germline assignment: CDR1 MNHNS and CDR2 SASEGT. CDR3 DNA sequence: TGTGCCAGCAGCCCTACAGGGGGTGATCAGCCCCAGCATTTT. As protein: CASSPTGGDQPQHF.

This clonotype was detected only a few times. The genes are TRBV27 and TRBJ2-7; D possibly corresponds to TRBD1 (6 bases). The CDR3 runs 12 residues. The V gene lost 7 bases and the J gene lost 4 bases, with 11 bases spanning the gap. Germline CDR1 and CDR2: MNHEY and SMNVEV (reference sequence). CDR3 sequence (DNA): TGTGCCAGCAACAGGGTTGGATACGAGCAGTACTTC. Protein product: CASNRVGYEQYF.

The V call is TRBV7-9, the J call TRBJ1-1; weak D call: TRBD1 (5 bases). This CDR3 spans 16 amino acids. The germline CDR1 and CDR2 sequences are SEHNR and FQNEAQ (reference sequence). V was cut by 1 base and J by 4 bases, with 16 bases left in between. CDR3 sequence (DNA): TGTGCCAGCAGCTTAGTTCTCTTTCGGGGGACCACTGAAGCTTTCTTT. Translated: CASSLVLFRGTTEAFF.

The chain is built from TRBV3-2 and TRBJ2-6; the tabulated D call, TRBD2, remains unverified against the DNA. TRBV3-2 is designated a pseudogene. The CDR3 spans 19 residues. The CDR3 nucleotides are TGTGCCAGCAGCCAAGATCCTGACCTCAGGCGGGTCTGGGCCAACGTCCTGACTTTC. As protein: CASSQDPDLRRVWANVLTF.

In its sample, this clonotype was seen once. The J gene is TRBJ2-7, the V gene TRBV28, with a tentative D call TRBD1 (6 bases). CDR1 is MDHEN, CDR2 SYDVKM, per germline. The V end lost 6 bases, the J end lost 4 bases, and 10 bases lay between the germline ends. The CDR3 consists of 12 residues. This CDR3 is CASSITGYEQYF. CDR3 sequence (DNA): TGTGCCAGCAGCATCACAGGGTACGAGCAGTACTTC.

The chain recombines TRBV12-3 or TRBV12-4 with TRBJ2-2; D remains ambiguous. V lost 3 bases and J lost 5, with 7 bases in between. This CDR3 spans 13 amino acids. The CDR3 here is CASSLAKTGELFF. The DNA of the CDR3 is TGTGCCAGCAGTTTGGCCAAAACCGGGGAGCTGTTTTTT.

In its sample, this clonotype was seen a few times. The rearrangement joins TRBV18 to TRBJ2-4; no definite D call. This CDR3 has 14 residues. CDR1 KGHSH and CDR2 LQKENI come from the germline V gene. V shed 6 bases and J shed 5 bases, with 14 bases lying between them. DNA of the CDR3: TGTGCCAGCTCCCTCGAGTTTAAGGAAAACATTCAGTACTTC. As protein: CASSLEFKENIQYF. Combining the CDR3 with reference TRBV18 and TRBJ2-4 gives the whole variable domain NAGVMQNPRHLVRRRGQEARLRCSPMKGHSHVYWYRQLPEEGLKFMVYLQKENIIDESGMPKERFSAEFPKEGPSILRIQQVVRGDSAAYFCASSLEFKENIQYFGAGTRLSVL.

Regarding this clonotype: This likely stems from a read error, as it lies one base from a far larger clone. The rearrangement uses TRBV5-6 and TRBJ2-7, with a weak D call TRBD1 (6 bases). This CDR3 comprises 12 residues. Trimming removed 3 bases from V and 4 bases from J, with 8 bases in between. Per germline, CDR1 SGHDT and CDR2 YYEEEE. The CDR3 sequence is CASSYRVYEQYF. The CDR3 coding sequence is TGTGCCAGCAGCTACAGGGTGTACGAGCAGTACTTC.

A word on this clonotype: A read error may produce the germline difference seen at one junction end. The chain carries TRBV30 and TRBJ2-2; unclear D gene. This CDR3 contains 15 residues. Looked up from germline, CDR1 is GTSNPN and CDR2 is SVGIG (reference sequence). CDR3 in amino acids: CAWTRPATNTGELFF. The DNA of the CDR3 is TGTGCCTGGACCCGACCAGCGACGAACACCGGAGAGCTGTTTTTT.

This clonotype was recorded at least ten times. The rearrangement uses TRBV28 and TRBJ2-7; D uncertain. Trimming took 1 base from V and 1 from J, leaving 11 bases between them. The CDR3 length is 15 residues. Per germline, CDR1 MDHEN and CDR2 SYDVKM. The CDR3 DNA follows: TGTGCCAGCAGTTTATCAGGTGCCCCATCCTACGAGCAGTACTTC. Translating gives CASSLSGAPSYEQYF.

This clonotype was seen more than once but under ten times. This sequence joins TRBV3-1 and TRBJ2-2; D possibly corresponds to TRBD1 (5 bases). Trimming took 4 bases from V and 5 from J, leaving 11 bases between them. Germline V lookup: CDR1 LGHDT, CDR2 YNNKEL (reference sequence). The CDR3 is 14 amino acids. This CDR3 reads CASSPRQLTGELFF. CDR3 DNA sequence: TGTGCCAGCAGCCCACGACAGCTTACCGGGGAGCTGTTTTTT. The entire variable domain, with the rest obtained from reference TRBV3-1 and TRBJ2-2, is as follows: DTAVSQTPKYLVTQMGNDKSIKCEQNLGHDTMYWYKQDSKKFLKIMFSYNNKELIINETVPNRFSPKSPDKAHLNLHINSLELGDSAVYFCASSPRQLTGELFFGEGSRLTVL.

With respect to this clonotype: An end of the junction does not agree with germline; a read error may underlie this. CDR3 loop: CASGRESYNPPLHF. Written as DNA, the CDR3 is TGTGCCAGCGGACGGGAATCTTATAATCCACCCCTCCACTTT. V is TRBV6-1 and J is TRBJ1-6; no firm D call. CDR1 MNHNS and CDR2 SASEGT come from the germline V gene. The length of the CDR3 is 14 residues.

The CDR3 loop is CSASRGGLSYEQYF. CDR3 sequence (DNA): TGCAGTGCTAGCCGGGGAGGGCTCTCCTACGAGCAGTACTTC. The chain employs TRBV20-1 and TRBJ2-7; 7 positions agree with TRBD2. V trimming: 3 bases; J trimming: 0 bases; junction bases outside the gene matches: 5. CDR1 is DFQATT, CDR2 SNEGSKA, per germline (reference sequence). This CDR3 has 14 residues.

The CDR3 nucleotides read TGCAGTGCTAGAGATCTGAGACAGAGCACAGATACGCAGTATTTT. It encodes CSARDLRQSTDTQYF. This rearrangement joins TRBV20-1 to TRBJ2-3; D might be TRBD1 (5 bases). Germline V gene data show CDR1 as DFQATT and CDR2 as SNEGSKA (reference sequence). The V and J ends lost 0 bases and 0 bases respectively, with 10 bases between them. This CDR3 is built from 15 residues.

V and J are TRBV29-1 and TRBJ2-1, with TRBD2 matching over 9 bases. Germline CDR1 and CDR2: SQVTM and ANQGSEA. The V gene end was trimmed by 3 bases and the J gene end by 3 bases; junction bases not matched to a gene: 12. This CDR3 contains 17 residues. CDR3 nucleotides: TGCAGCGTTGATAGAGCGGGAGGTCTTCCGGGCTACAATGAGCAGTTCTTC. It translates to CSVDRAGGLPGYNEQFF.

The gene calls are TRBV19 and TRBJ1-1; D may be TRBD1 (5 bases). The CDR3 is 15 residues long. Per the germline V gene, CDR1 is LNHDA and CDR2 is SQIVND (reference sequence). Trimming shortened V by 0 bases and J by 5 bases, and 13 bases separated the two germline ends. CDR3 protein: CASSIDLGWGTEAFF. The CDR3, as DNA: TGTGCCAGTAGTATAGATCTGGGGTGGGGGACTGAAGCTTTCTTT.

The V gene is TRBV6-1, the J gene TRBJ2-2, with TRBD2 as a possible D gene (5 bases). This CDR3 has 12 amino acids. V was cut by 7 bases and J by 6 bases, with 9 bases left in between. Germline V gives CDR1 MNHNS, CDR2 SASEGT. DNA for the CDR3: TGTGCCAGCAAAAAGGAGGCCGGGGAGCTGTTTTTT. It codes for CASKKEAGELFF.

This clonotype was observed many times. This chain uses TRBV5-1 with TRBJ2-7; D is possibly TRBD1 (6 bases). The germline CDR1 and CDR2 sequences are SGHRS and YFSETQ. There are 19 residues in the CDR3. Between the trimmed V and J ends, which lost 1 base and 5 bases, there was a span of 28 bases. In DNA, the CDR3 is TGCGCCAGCAGCTTGTCTTTAGGACAGCGTCGGAGGTTCGGAAACGAGCAGTACTTC. Its translation: CASSLSLGQRRRFGNEQYF.

This clonotype occurred many times. J is TRBJ1-1 and V is TRBV28; D call uncertain. CDR3 length: 12 amino acids. The germline V gene encodes CDR1 MDHEN and CDR2 SYDVKM. V was cut by 7 bases and J by 6 bases, with 12 bases left in between. CDR3 amino acids: CASIIPGAEAFF. In nucleotides, the CDR3 is TGTGCCAGCATTATACCGGGAGCTGAAGCTTTCTTT.